This T cell receptor beta chain was profiled in a study of Ad26.COV2.S vaccination and SARS-CoV-2 variants (dated by TCRdb to the early 2020s). About the study as a whole: Vaccine-arm donors came from COV1001, a multicentre, randomized, double-blind, placebo-controlled phase I-IIa trial of Ad26.COV2.S in healthy adults. Ad26.COV2.S was administered intramuscularly at 5 x 10^10 or 1 x 10^11 viral particles, either as a single shot or as two shots given 56 days apart. Sequencing of the TCRbeta repertoire served to evaluate the specificity and breadth of SARS-CoV-2-reactive T cell receptors following Ad26.COV2.S vaccination. The TCR-sequenced set comprised around 30 samples: approximately 20 Ad26.COV2.S vaccine recipients, 5 placebo recipients and 8 SARS-CoV-2 convalescent individuals. Trial participants were randomized into five groups of five: low-dose or high-dose Ad26.COV2.S given once or twice, or placebo on both occasions. Investigators did not know the trial group allocation while performing experiments and assessing outcomes.

The treatment or condition label for this specimen denotes: approximately 18 received Ad26.COV2.S at low or high dose, single or two shots; about five received placebo; per-sample allocation not given. For vaccine and placebo recipients, the sequenced repertoires came from samples collected on day 63 after the first injection. Between 29 July and 7 August 2020, Cohort 1b enrolled 25 adults aged 18-55 years at one site in Boston, USA. Ad26.COV2.S consisted of a replication-incompetent adenovirus type 26 vector by which a prefusion-stabilized SARS-CoV-2 spike protein from the original Wuhan strain was expressed. The immunoSEQ Assay was the method used to sequence TCRbeta CDR3 regions. After extraction, genomic DNA underwent amplification by bias-controlled multiplex PCR, followed by high-throughput sequencing. In the authors' own workflow: Collapsing and filtering of sequences were performed to quantify the absolute abundance of each unique TCRbeta CDR3 region. Usable DNA was measured by amplifying reference genes present in all nucleated cells, and TCRbeta template counts were normalized to that usable DNA to estimate T cell fraction. Repertoire TCRs were annotated as SARS-CoV-2-specific when V gene, CDR3 amino acid sequence and J gene were exactly matched to a known reactive TCR set. The reference SARS-CoV-2 TCR set came from MIRA and was filtered for enrichment in COVID-19-positive ImmuneCODE repertoires, removing public or cross-reactive TCRs. Using the MIRA antigens, annotated TCRs were further analysed by specific ORF or by position within an ORF. Depth was the summed frequency of annotated unique rearrangements, while breadth was defined as annotated unique rearrangements over total unique productive rearrangements. Two-sided Wilcoxon rank-sum tests were used to compare TCR breadth between groups. TCRdb holds this immuneACCESS table with in-frame rearrangements only. Some clones are missing; in checked studies, unresolved V genes explain under half, and the rest has no known cause. V, J and clone size are those of that table, while D and trimming were read from the DNA. In all, the sample holds some 390,000 clones, and about nine tenths of those were seen once. The top ten constitute under 2% of the sample.

From the germline V gene (reference sequence), CDR1 is MNHNY and CDR2 is SVGAGI. The trim is 5 bases for V and 5 bases for J, with a gap of 12 bases between the germline ends. The CDR3 runs 14 amino acids, cysteine and phenylalanine included. CDR3 DNA only is kept here, 42 bases in frame from base 1. On this clone: No cognate antigen has been identified for it. Base-call qualities are not available, and no considerably larger clone is one nucleotide away.

Overall study results and their limits: According to the authors, total T cell responses may have been underestimated by the TCR breadth and depth analyses. Comparing responses between vaccine doses or regimens was not something the study was powered to do. Ad26.COV2.S recipients had higher spike-specific TCR breadth than placebo recipients (P = 0.0014). Non-spike TCR breadth was comparable between vaccine and placebo recipients, consistent with the vaccine containing only spike. After vaccination, substantial breadth of spike-specific CD8+ and CD4+ T cell responses was reported.

The chain employs TRBV6-6 and TRBJ2-2; the D gene is tentatively TRBD1 or TRBD2, each matching 5 bases. This receptor was obtained from a person aged 18-65 years who received the Ad26.COV2.S COVID-19 vaccine or a placebo. The source material was peripheral blood, sampled in a trial of Ad26.COV2.S vaccine versus placebo. DNA sequence: TGTGCCAGCAGTAGGGACCGGAGGACCGGGGAGCTGTTTTTT. Translated, it reads CASSRDRRTGELFF.